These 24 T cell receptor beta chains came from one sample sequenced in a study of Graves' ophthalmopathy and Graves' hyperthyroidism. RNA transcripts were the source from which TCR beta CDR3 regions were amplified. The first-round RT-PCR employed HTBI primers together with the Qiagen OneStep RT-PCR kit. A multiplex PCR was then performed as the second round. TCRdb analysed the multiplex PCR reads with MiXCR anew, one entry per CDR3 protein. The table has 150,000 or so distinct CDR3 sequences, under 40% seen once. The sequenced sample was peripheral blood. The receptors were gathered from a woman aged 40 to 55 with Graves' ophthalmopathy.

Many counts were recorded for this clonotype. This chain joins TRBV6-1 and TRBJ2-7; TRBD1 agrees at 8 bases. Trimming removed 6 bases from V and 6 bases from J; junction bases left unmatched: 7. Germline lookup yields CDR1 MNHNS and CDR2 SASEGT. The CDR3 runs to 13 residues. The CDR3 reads CASSLGQGFEQYF. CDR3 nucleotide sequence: TGTGCCAGCAGCCTTGGACAGGGTTTCGAGCAGTACTTC.

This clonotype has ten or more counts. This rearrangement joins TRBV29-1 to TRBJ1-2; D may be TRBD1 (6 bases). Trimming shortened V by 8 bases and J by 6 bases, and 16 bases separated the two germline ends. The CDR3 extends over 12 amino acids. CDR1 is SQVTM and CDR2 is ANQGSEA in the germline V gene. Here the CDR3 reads CSLRGGPDGYTF. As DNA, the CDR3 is TGCAGCCTTCGCGGGGGCCCTGATGGCTACACCTTC.

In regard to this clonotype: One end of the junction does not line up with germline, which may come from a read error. The CDR3 reads CASSYSVAAQF. The CDR3 region has the DNA TGTGCCAGCAGTTACTCGGTGGCAGCTCAATTC. The chain recombines TRBV6-5 with TRBJ2-7; D not certain. Germline CDR1 MNHEY, CDR2 SVGAGI. The CDR3 totals 11 residues.

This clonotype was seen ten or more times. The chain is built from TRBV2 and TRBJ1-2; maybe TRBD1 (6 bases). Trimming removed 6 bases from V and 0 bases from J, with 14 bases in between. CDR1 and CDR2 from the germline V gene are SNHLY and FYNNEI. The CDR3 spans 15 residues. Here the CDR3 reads CASRVGQTANYGYTF. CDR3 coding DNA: TGTGCCAGCAGGGTCGGACAGACCGCTAACTATGGCTACACCTTC. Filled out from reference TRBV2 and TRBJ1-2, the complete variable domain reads EPEVTQTPSHQVTQMGQEVILRCVPISNHLYFYWYRQILGQKVEFLVSFYNNEISEKSEIFDDQFSVERPDGSNFTLKIRSTKLEDSAMYFCASRVGQTANYGYTFGSGTRLTVV.

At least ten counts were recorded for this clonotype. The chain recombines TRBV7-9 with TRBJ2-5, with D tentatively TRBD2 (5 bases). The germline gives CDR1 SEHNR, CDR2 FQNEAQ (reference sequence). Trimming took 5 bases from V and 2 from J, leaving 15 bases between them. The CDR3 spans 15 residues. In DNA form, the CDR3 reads TGTGCCAGCAGCCGTGGAGGAGGCGGACAAGAGACCCAGTACTTC. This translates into CASSRGGGGQETQYF.

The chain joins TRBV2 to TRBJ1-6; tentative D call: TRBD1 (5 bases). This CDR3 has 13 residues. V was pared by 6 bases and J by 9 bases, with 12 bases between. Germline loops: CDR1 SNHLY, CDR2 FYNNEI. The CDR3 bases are TGTGCCAGCAGGAGGGACCGGGGTTCACCCCTCCACTTT. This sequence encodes CASRRDRGSPLHF. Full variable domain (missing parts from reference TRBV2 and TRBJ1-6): EPEVTQTPSHQVTQMGQEVILRCVPISNHLYFYWYRQILGQKVEFLVSFYNNEISEKSEIFDDQFSVERPDGSNFTLKIRSTKLEDSAMYFCASRRDRGSPLHFGNGTRLTVT.

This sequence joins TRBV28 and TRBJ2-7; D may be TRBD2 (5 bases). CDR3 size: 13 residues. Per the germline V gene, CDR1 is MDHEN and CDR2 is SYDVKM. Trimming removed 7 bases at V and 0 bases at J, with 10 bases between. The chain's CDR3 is CASMARDSYEQYF. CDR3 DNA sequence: TGTGCCAGCATGGCCCGGGACTCCTACGAGCAGTACTTC.

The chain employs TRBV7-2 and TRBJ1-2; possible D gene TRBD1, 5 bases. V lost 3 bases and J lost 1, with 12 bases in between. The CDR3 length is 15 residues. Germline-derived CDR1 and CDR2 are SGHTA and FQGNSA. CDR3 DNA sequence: TGTGCCAGCAGCTTGACCCCGACAGTTAACTATGGCTACACCTTC. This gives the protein CASSLTPTVNYGYTF.

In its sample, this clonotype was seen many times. CDR3 bases: TGTGCTAGTGGCTCTGACAGGGGTTGGAATCAGCCCCAGCATTTT. Translation gives CASGSDRGWNQPQHF. The J gene is TRBJ1-5, the V gene TRBV12-5; 8 bases match TRBD1. The CDR3 is 15 amino acids. CDR1 and CDR2 (germline): LGHNT, FRNRAP. Trimming removed 6 bases from V and 4 bases from J; junction bases left unmatched: 8.

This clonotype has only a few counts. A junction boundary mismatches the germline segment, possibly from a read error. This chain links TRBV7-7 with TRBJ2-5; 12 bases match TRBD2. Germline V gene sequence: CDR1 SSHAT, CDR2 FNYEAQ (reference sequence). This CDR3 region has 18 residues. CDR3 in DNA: TGTGCTAGCAGCTCGATAAACCTAGGACTAGCGGGGTCAGAGACCCAGTACTTC. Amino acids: CASSSINLGLAGSETQYF.

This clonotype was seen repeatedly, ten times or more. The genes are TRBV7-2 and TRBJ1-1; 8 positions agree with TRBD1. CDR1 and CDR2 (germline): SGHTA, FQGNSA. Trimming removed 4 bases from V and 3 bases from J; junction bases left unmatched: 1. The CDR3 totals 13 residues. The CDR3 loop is CASSWTGYTEAFF. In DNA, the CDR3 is TGTGCCAGCAGCTGGACAGGGTACACTGAAGCTTTCTTT. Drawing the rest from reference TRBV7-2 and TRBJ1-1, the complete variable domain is GAGVSQSPSNKVTEKGKDVELRCDPISGHTALYWYRQSLGQGLEFLIYFQGNSAPDKSGLPSDRFSAERTGGSVSTLTIQRTQQEDSAVYLCASSWTGYTEAFFGQGTRLTVV.

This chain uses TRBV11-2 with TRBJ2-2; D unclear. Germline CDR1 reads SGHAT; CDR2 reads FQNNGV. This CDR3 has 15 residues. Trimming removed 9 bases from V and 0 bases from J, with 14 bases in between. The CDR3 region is CASSQRISNTGELFF. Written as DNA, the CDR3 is TGTGCCAGTAGCCAACGGATCTCGAACACCGGGGAGCTGTTTTTT.

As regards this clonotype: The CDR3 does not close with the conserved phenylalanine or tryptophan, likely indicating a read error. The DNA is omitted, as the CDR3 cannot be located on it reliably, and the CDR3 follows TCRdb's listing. This CDR3 is CASSYSGRFYL. The chain employs TRBV6-5 and TRBJ2-5; TRBD1, the table's D call, was not compared with the DNA. The CDR3 sequence runs 11 residues, both termini included. Germline lookup yields CDR1 MNHEY and CDR2 SVGAGI.

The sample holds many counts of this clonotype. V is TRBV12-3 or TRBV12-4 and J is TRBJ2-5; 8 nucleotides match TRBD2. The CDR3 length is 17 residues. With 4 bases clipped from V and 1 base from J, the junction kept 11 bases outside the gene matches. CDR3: CASSSGRVAGSQETQYF. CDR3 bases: TGTGCCAGCAGTTCCGGGAGAGTAGCGGGGTCCCAAGAGACCCAGTACTTC.

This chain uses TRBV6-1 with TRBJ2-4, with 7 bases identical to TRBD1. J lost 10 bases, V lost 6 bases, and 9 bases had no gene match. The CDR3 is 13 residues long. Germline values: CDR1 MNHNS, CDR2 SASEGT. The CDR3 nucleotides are TGTGCCAGCAGCCCGACAGGGAGCCCTATTCAGTACTTC. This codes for CASSPTGSPIQYF.

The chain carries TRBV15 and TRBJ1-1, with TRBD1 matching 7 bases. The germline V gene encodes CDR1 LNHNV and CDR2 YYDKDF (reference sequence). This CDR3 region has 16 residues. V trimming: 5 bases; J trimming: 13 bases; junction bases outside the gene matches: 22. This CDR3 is CATSGEPGQRDSKGFF. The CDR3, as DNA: TGTGCCACCAGCGGGGAACCGGGACAGCGGGATTCGAAAGGTTTCTTT.

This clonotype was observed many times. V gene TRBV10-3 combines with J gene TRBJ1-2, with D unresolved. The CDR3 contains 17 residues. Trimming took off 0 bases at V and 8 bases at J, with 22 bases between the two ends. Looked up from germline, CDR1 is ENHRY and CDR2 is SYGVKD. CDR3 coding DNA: TGTGCCATCAGTGAGTCGTTGTTGGTCAAAGAGGTTCGCGGCTACACCTTC. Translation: CAISESLLVKEVRGYTF.

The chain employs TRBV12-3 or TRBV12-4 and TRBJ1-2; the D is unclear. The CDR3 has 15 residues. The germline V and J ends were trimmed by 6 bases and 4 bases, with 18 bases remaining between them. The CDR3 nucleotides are TGTGCCAGCAGCGGATTCCGGGAACCTCTCTATGGCTACACCTTC. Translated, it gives CASSGFREPLYGYTF.

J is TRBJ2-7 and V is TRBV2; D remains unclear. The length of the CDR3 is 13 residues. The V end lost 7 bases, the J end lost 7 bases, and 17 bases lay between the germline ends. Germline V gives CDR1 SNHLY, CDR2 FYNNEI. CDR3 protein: CASTGSRRREQYF. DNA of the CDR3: TGTGCCAGCACCGGCTCCCGCCGTAGGGAGCAGTACTTC.

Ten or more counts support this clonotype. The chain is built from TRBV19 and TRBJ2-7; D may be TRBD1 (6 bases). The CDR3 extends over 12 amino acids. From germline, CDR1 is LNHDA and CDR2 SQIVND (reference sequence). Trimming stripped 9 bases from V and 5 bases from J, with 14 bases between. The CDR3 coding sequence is TGTGCCAGCTCATCACAGGGACACGAGCAGTACTTC. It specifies CASSSQGHEQYF. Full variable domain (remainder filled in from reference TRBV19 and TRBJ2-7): DGGITQSPKYLFRKEGQNVTLSCEQNLNHDAMYWYRQDPGQGLRLIYYSQIVNDFQKGDIAEGYSVSREKKESFPLTVTSAQKNPTAFYLCASSSQGHEQYFGPGTRLTVT.

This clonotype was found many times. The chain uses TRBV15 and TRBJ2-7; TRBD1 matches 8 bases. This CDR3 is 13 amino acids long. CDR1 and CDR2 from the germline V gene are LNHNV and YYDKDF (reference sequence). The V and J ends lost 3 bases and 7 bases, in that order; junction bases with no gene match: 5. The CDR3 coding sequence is TGTGCCACCAGCAGCTCCCGGGACAGGGAGCAGTACTTC. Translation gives CATSSSRDREQYF.

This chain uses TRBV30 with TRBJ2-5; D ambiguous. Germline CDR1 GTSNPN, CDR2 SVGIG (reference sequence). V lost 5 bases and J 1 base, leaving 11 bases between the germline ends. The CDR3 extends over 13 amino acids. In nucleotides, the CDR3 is TGTGCCTGGGAGATGCTGGCCCAAGAGACCCAGTACTTC. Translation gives CAWEMLAQETQYF.

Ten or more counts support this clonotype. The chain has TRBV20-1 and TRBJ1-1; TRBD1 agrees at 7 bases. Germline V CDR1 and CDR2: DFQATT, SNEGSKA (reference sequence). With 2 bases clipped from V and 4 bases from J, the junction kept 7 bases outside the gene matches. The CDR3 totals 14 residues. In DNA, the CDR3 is TGCAGTGCTAGAAACGCAGGGGGAAGCACTGAAGCTTTCTTT. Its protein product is CSARNAGGSTEAFF.

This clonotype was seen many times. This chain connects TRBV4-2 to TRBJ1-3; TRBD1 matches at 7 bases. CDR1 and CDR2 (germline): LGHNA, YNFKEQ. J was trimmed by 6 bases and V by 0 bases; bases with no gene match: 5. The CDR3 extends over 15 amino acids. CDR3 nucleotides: TGTGCCAGCAGCCAAGAAACAGGGGTTGCAAACACCATATATTTT. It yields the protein CASSQETGVANTIYF.